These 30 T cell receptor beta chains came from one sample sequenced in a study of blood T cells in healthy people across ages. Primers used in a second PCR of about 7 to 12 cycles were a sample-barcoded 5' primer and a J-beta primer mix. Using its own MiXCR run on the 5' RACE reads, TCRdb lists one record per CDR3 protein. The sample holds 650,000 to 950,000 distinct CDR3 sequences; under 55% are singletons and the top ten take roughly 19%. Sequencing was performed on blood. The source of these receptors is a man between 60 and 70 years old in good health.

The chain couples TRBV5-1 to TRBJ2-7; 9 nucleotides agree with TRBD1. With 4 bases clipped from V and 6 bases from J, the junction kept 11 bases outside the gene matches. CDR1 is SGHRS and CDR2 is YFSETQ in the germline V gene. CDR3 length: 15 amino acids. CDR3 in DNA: TGCGCCAGCAGCCCCCTTAGGGACAGGGTGGGCGAGCAGTACTTC. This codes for CASSPLRDRVGEQYF.

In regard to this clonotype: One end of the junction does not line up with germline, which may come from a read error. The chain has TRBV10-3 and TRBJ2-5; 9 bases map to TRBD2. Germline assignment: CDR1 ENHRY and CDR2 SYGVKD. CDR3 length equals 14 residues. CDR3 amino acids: CAIKPTSGQETRYF. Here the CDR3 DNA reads TGTGCCATAAAACCGACTAGCGGACAAGAGACCCGGTACTTC.

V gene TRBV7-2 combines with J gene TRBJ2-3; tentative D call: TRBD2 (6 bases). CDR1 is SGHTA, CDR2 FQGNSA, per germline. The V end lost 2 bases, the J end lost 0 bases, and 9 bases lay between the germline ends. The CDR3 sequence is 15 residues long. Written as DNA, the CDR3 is TGTGCCAGCAGCTTAATGGCGGGAAGCACAGATACGCAGTATTTT. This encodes CASSLMAGSTDTQYF.

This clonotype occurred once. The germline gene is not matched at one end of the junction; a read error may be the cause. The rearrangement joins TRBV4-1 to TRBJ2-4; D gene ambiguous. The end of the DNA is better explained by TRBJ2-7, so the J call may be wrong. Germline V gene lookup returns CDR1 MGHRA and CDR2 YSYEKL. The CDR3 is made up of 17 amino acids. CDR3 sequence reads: CVSSRNIGRLVPYEQYF. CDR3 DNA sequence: TGCGTCAGCAGCCGAAACATCGGCAGGTTGGTACCCTACGAGCAGTACTTC.

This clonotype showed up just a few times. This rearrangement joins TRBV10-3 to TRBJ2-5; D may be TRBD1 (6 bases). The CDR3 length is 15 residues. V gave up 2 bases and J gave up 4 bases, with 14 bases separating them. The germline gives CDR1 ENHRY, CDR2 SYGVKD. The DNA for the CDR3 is TGTGCCATCAGTGAGGGTCGAGGACAGTTAGAGACCCAGTACTTC. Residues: CAISEGRGQLETQYF.

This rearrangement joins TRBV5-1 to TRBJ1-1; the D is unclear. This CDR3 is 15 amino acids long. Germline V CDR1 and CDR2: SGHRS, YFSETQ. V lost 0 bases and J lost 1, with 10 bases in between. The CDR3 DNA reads TGCGCCAGCAGCTTGGATTCTGCCTGGAACACTGAAGCTTTCTTT. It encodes CASSLDSAWNTEAFF.

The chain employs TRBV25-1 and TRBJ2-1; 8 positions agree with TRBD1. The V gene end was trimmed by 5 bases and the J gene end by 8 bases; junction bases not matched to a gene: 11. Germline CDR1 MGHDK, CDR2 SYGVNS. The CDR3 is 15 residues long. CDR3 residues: CASSHRGSSFYEQFF. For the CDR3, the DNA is TGTGCCAGCAGTCACAGGGGGTCCTCTTTCTATGAGCAGTTCTTC.

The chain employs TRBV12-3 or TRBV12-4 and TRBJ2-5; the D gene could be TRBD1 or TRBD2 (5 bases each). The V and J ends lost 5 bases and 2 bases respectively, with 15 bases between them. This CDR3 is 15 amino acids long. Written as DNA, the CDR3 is TGTGCCAGCAGTCCCCCGGGACGGTTACAAGAGACCCAGTACTTC. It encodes CASSPPGRLQETQYF.

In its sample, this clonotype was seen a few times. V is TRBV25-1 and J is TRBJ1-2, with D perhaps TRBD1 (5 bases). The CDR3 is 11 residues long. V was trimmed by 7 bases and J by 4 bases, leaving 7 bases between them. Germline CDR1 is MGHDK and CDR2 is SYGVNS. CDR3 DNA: TGTGCCAGCACCGACAGCTATGGCTACACCTTC. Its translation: CASTDSYGYTF.

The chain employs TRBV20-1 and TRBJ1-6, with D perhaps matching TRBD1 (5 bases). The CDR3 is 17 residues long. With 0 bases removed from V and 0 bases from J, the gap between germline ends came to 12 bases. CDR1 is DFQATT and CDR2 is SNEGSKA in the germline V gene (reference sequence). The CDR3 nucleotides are TGCAGTGCTAGAGATCAGGGTCGGGACTCCTATAATTCACCCCTCCACTTT. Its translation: CSARDQGRDSYNSPLHF.

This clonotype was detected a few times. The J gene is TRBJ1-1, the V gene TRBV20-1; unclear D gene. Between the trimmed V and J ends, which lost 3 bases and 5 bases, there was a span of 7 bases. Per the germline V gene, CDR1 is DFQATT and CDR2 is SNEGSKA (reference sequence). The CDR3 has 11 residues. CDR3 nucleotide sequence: TGCAGTGCTAGGGGCTCTACTGAAGCTTTCTTT. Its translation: CSARGSTEAFF.

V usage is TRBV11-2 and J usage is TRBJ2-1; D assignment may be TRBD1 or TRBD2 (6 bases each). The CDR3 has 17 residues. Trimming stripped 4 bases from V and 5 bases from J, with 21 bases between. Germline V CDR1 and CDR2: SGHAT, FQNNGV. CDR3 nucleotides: TGTGCCAGCAGCTCCACCCCGGGGGCTCTGGGACACAATGAGCAGTTCTTC. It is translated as CASSSTPGALGHNEQFF.

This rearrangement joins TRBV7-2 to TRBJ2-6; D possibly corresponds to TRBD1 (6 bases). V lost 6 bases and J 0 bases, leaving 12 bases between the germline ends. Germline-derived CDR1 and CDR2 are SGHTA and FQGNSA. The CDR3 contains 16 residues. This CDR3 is CASRGQRRSGANVLTF. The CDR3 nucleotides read TGTGCCAGCAGAGGACAGAGGCGCTCTGGGGCCAACGTCCTGACTTTC.

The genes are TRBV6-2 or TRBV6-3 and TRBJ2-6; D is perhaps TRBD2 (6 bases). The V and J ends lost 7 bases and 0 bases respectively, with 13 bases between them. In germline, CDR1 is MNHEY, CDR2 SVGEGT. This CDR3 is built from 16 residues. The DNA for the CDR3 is TGTGCCAGCAATAACGCGGGGTTCTCTGGGGCCAACGTCCTGACTTTC. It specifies CASNNAGFSGANVLTF.

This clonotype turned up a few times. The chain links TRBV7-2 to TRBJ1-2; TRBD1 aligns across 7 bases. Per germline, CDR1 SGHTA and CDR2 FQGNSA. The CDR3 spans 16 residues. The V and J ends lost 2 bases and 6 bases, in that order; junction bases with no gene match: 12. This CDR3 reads CASSLLPDRATNGYTF. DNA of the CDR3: TGTGCCAGCAGCTTACTCCCCGACAGGGCCACCAATGGCTACACCTTC.

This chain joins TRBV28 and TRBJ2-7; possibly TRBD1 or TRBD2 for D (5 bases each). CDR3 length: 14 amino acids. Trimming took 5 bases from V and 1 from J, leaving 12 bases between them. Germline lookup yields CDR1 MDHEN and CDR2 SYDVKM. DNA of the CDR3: TGTGCCAGCAGTGAACCGGGACCGTCCTACGAGCAGTACTTC. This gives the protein CASSEPGPSYEQYF.

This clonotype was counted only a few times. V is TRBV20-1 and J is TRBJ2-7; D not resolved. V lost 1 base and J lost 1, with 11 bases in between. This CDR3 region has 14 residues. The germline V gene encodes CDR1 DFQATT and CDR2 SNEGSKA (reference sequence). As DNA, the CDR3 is TGCAGTGCTAGAGTAACCCCTAAATCCTACGAGCAGTACTTC. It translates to CSARVTPKSYEQYF.

The CDR3 reads CASSQGSFDRTNGYTF. In DNA form, the CDR3 reads TGTGCCAGCAGCCAAGGTAGTTTTGACAGAACAAATGGCTACACCTTC. The rearrangement links TRBV3-1 to TRBJ1-2; the D gene is possibly TRBD1 (5 bases). From germline, CDR1 is LGHDT and CDR2 YNNKEL (reference sequence). This CDR3 region has 16 residues. Between the trimmed V and J ends, which lost 1 base and 6 bases, there was a span of 18 bases. The variable domain in full, with the rest retrieved from reference TRBV3-1 and TRBJ1-2, is DTAVSQTPKYLVTQMGNDKSIKCEQNLGHDTMYWYKQDSKKFLKIMFSYNNKELIINETVPNRFSPKSPDKAHLNLHINSLELGDSAVYFCASSQGSFDRTNGYTFGSGTRLTVV.

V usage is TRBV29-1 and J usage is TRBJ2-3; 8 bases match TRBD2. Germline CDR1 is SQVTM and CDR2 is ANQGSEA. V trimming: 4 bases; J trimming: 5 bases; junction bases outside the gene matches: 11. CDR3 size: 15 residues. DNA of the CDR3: TGCAGCGTTGGGAGGGCGGGGGGCCAGGGAGATACGCAGTATTTT. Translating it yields CSVGRAGGQGDTQYF.

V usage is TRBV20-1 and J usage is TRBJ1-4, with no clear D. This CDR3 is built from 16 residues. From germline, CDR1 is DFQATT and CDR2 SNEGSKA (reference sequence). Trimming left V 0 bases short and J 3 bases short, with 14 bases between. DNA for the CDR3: TGCAGTGCTAGAGATCCGTTAGGGCGGTCTAATGAAAAACTGTTTTTT. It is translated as CSARDPLGRSNEKLFF.

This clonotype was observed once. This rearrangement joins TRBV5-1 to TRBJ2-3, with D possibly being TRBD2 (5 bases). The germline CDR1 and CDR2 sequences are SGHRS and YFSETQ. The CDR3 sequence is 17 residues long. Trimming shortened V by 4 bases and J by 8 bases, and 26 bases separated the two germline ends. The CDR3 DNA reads TGCGCCAGCAGCCAAAGACCGGACCAGCGGACCCGGGGTACGCAGTATTTT. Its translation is CASSQRPDQRTRGTQYF. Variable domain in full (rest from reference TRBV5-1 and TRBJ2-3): KAGVTQTPRYLIKTRGQQVTLSCSPISGHRSVSWYQQTPGQGLQFLFEYFSETQRNKGNFPGRFSGRQFSNSRSEMNVSTLELGDSALYLCASSQRPDQRTRGTQYFGPGTRLTVL.

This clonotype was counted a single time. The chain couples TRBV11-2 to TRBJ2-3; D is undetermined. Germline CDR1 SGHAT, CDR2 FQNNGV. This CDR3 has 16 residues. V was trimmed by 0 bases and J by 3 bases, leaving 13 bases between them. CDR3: CASSLDSAGPTDTQYF. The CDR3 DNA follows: TGTGCCAGCAGCTTAGATTCGGCAGGACCGACAGATACGCAGTATTTT. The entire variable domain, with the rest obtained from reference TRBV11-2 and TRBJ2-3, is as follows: EAGVAQSPRYKIIEKRQSVAFWCNPISGHATLYWYQQILGQGPKLLIQFQNNGVVDDSQLPKDRFSAERLKGVDSTLKIQPAKLEDSAVYLCASSLDSAGPTDTQYFGPGTRLTVL.

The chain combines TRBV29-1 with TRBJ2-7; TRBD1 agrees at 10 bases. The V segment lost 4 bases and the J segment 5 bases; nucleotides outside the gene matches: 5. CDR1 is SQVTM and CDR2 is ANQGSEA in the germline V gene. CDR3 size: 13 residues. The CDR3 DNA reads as TGCAGCGTTGGGGGGACAGGGGTCAACGAGCAGTACTTC. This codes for CSVGGTGVNEQYF.

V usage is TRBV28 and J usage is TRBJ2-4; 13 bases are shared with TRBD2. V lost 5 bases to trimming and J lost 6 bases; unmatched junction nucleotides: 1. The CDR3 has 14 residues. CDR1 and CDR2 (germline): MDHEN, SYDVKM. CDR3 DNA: TGTGCCAGCAGTGGACTAGCGGGGGTAAACATTCAGTACTTC. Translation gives CASSGLAGVNIQYF.

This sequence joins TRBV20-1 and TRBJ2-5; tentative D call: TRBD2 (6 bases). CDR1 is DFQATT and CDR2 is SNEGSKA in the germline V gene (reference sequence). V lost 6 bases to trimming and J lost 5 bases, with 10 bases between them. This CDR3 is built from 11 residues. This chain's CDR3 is CSARRAETQYF. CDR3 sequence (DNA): TGCAGTGCCAGGAGGGCGGAGACCCAGTACTTC.

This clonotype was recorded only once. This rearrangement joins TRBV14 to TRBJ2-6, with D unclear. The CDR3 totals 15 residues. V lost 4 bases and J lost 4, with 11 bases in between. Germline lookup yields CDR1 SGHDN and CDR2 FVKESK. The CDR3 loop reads CASSRWVSGANVLTF. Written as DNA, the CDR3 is TGTGCCAGCAGCCGATGGGTCTCCGGGGCCAACGTCCTGACTTTC.

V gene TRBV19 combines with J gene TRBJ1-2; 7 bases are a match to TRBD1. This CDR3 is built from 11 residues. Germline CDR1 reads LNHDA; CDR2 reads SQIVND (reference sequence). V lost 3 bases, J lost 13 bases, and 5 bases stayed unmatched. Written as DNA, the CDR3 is TGTGCCAGTAGTATCACAGGGGCCATCACCTTC. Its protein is CASSITGAITF.

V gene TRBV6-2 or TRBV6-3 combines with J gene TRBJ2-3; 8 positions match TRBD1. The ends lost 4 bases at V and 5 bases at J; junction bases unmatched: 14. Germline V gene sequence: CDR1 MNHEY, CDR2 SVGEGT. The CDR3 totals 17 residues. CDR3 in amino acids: CASSFIPRDRSGDTQYF. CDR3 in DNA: TGTGCCAGCAGTTTCATCCCCCGGGACAGGTCAGGAGATACGCAGTATTTT.

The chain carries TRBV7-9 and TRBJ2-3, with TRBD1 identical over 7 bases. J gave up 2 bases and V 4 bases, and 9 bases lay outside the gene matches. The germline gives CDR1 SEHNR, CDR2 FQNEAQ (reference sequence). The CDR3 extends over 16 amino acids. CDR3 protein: CASSSMDRRNTDTQYF. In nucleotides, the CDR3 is TGTGCCAGCAGCTCGATGGACAGGAGAAACACAGATACGCAGTATTTT.

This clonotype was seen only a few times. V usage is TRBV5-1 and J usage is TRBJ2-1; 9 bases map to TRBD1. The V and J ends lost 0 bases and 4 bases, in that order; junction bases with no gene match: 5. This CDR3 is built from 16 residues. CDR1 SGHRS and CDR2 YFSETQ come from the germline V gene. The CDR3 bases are TGCGCCAGCAGCTTGGTCACAGGGGGCCTGTACAATGAGCAGTTCTTC. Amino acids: CASSLVTGGLYNEQFF. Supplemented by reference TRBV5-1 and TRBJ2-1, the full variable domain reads KAGVTQTPRYLIKTRGQQVTLSCSPISGHRSVSWYQQTPGQGLQFLFEYFSETQRNKGNFPGRFSGRQFSNSRSEMNVSTLELGDSALYLCASSLVTGGLYNEQFFGPGTRLTVL.